This T cell receptor (beta chain) was recorded in a study of lymphopenia after photon versus proton radiotherapy. Remarks on this clone: Its antigen remains unidentified.

This table comes from immunoSEQ multiplex PCR, and its TCRdb copy is limited to in-frame clones, with some not included. Seen here are approximately 65,000 clones, roughly nine tenths observed once, and the top ten hold roughly 13%. The V and J ends lost 6 bases and 2 bases respectively, with 17 bases between them. Germline CDR1 and CDR2: GTSNPN and SVGIG (reference sequence). This CDR3 spans 14 amino acids. Study-level findings and limits: A bigger post-nadir fall in TCR diversity correlated inversely with survival time in deceased patients.

This receptor was obtained from an elderly man with esophageal cancer. The sample consisted of peripheral blood, taken from a patient treated with proton-based radiotherapy. V and J are TRBV30 and TRBJ2-7, with TRBD1 as a possible D gene (6 bases). For the CDR3, the DNA is TGTGCCTGTACCGGGACACTAACCCCCTACGAGCAGTACTTC. Translated: CACTGTLTPYEQYF.